These 25 T cell receptor beta chains came from one sample sequenced in a study of blood T cell repertoires in COVID-19. Data came from immunoSEQ multiplex PCR; TCRdb stores just in-frame clones and leaves some out. Of some 420,000 clones in the sample, around 87% were seen once. Sequencing used PBMCs or T cells enriched from blood (not recorded which). All receptors derive from a man younger than 45 who had recovered from COVID-19.

The chain links TRBV27 to TRBJ1-6; D is undetermined. The CDR3 is 15 residues long. V shed 5 bases and J shed 3 bases, with 11 bases lying between them. Germline V gives CDR1 MNHEY, CDR2 SMNVEV (reference sequence). The CDR3 loop is CASSGRDFYNSPLHF. The DNA of the CDR3 is TGTGCCAGCAGTGGGAGGGATTTCTATAATTCACCCCTCCACTTT.

V is TRBV15 and J is TRBJ2-5; D might be TRBD2 (6 bases). Germline V lookup: CDR1 LNHNV, CDR2 YYDKDF (reference sequence). This CDR3 is 16 amino acids long. Deletions cut 4 bases from V and 3 bases from J, with 18 bases between. The CDR3: CATSILWGGPKETQYF. The CDR3 DNA reads as TGTGCCACCAGCATATTATGGGGAGGCCCCAAAGAGACCCAGTACTTC.

The DNA for the CDR3 is TGTGCCAGCAGCCATATAGGTTTAAGGACTAGCGGGAGGCCCCCCATTGAGGTTGATACGCAGTATTTT. Translation gives CASSHIGLRTSGRPPIEVDTQYF. This chain links TRBV3-1 (or the pseudogene TRBV3-2) with TRBJ2-3; 14 nucleotides align to TRBD2. There are 23 residues in the CDR3. The germline CDR1 and CDR2 sequences are LGHDT and YNNKEL (reference sequence). The J segment lost 6 bases and the V segment lost 3 bases, leaving 26 bases of the junction unmatched.

This clone was picked up one time. The CDR3 DNA reads TGCGCCAGCAGCCCGGGGGACAGGGACACAGATACGCAGTATTTT. This sequence encodes CASSPGDRDTDTQYF. The V and J genes are TRBV5-1 and TRBJ2-3; TRBD1 aligns across 9 bases. The junction had 5 bases not matched to a gene; V was cut back by 4 bases and J by 2 bases. CDR3 length: 15 residues. The germline V gene has CDR1 SGHRS and CDR2 YFSETQ.

The chain employs TRBV18 and TRBJ1-4; a weak D match, TRBD1 (5 bases). Germline V gives CDR1 KGHSH, CDR2 LQKENI. The CDR3 has 14 amino acids. Trimming shortened V by 6 bases and J by 3 bases, and 11 bases separated the two germline ends. CDR3 DNA: TGTGCCAGCTCGCTGGCGGGGGCTAATGAAAAACTGTTTTTT. It translates to CASSLAGANEKLFF.

This clone was observed once. The CDR3 spells CASSPTVTYEQYF. For the CDR3, the DNA is TGTGCCAGCAGCCCGACAGTTACCTACGAGCAGTACTTC. The chain is built from TRBV28 and TRBJ2-7, with TRBD1 as a possible D gene (5 bases). The CDR3 sequence is 13 residues long. CDR1 MDHEN and CDR2 SYDVKM come from the germline V gene. Trimming stripped 6 bases from V and 2 bases from J, with 11 bases between.

V is TRBV18 and J is TRBJ1-2; 7 bases are a match to TRBD1. This CDR3 has 14 amino acids. Germline V gene data show CDR1 as KGHSH and CDR2 as LQKENI. Trimming took 5 bases from V and 2 from J; bases not matched to a gene: 5. The CDR3 coding sequence is TGTGCCAGCTCAATACAGGGGCCAAACTATGGCTACACCTTC. Translating gives CASSIQGPNYGYTF.

The rearrangement links TRBV15 to TRBJ2-7, with a weak D call TRBD2 (5 bases). This CDR3 has 14 residues. The germline V and J ends were trimmed by 0 bases and 3 bases, with 9 bases remaining between them. Germline values: CDR1 LNHNV, CDR2 YYDKDF (reference sequence). CDR3 nucleotide sequence: TGTGCCACCAGCAGAGATTTGACTAACTACGAGCAGTACTTC. The encoded protein is CATSRDLTNYEQYF.

The rearrangement uses TRBV4-2 and TRBJ2-1; 7 bases are shared with TRBD2. This CDR3 has 17 residues. Losses at the gene ends were 0 bases for V and 4 bases for J; bases not matched to a gene: 9. CDR1 is LGHNA and CDR2 is YNFKEQ in the germline V gene. The CDR3 DNA sequence: TGTGCCAGCAGCCAAGATGATCTGGGCGGGAGTTACAATGAGCAGTTCTTC. Its protein product is CASSQDDLGGSYNEQFF.

The CDR3 DNA reads TGTGCCAGCAGCCCGGGGACTAGCGGGAGTATACGGCAGTACTTC. Protein sequence: CASSPGTSGSIRQYF. The chain is built from TRBV7-2 and TRBJ2-7; 14 bases match TRBD2. The CDR3 runs to 15 residues. The V segment lost 5 bases and the J segment 9 bases; nucleotides outside the gene matches: 9. Germline V CDR1 and CDR2: SGHTA, FQGNSA.

This clone has only one observation. This chain connects TRBV29-1 to TRBJ2-3; 9 bases fit TRBD1. The germline V gene encodes CDR1 SQVTM and CDR2 ANQGSEA. V shed 4 bases, J shed 4 bases, and the junction held 6 bases outside the gene matches. The CDR3 is 14 residues long. The chain's CDR3 is CSVAGTGRSDTQYF. CDR3 DNA: TGCAGCGTTGCGGGGACAGGGAGGTCAGATACGCAGTATTTT.

The genes are TRBV29-1 and TRBJ1-2; 8 nucleotides match TRBD1. V shed 1 base, J shed 0 bases, and the junction held 1 base outside the gene matches. Germline CDR1 reads SQVTM; CDR2 reads ANQGSEA. The CDR3 has 14 residues. CDR3 DNA: TGCAGCGTTGAAGCCAGGGGGCCTAACTATGGCTACACCTTC. Translation gives CSVEARGPNYGYTF.

V usage is TRBV10-1 and J usage is TRBJ2-1; 7 positions agree with TRBD2. The junction had 6 bases not matched to a gene; V was cut back by 0 bases and J by 4 bases. Germline V CDR1 and CDR2: WNHNN, SYGVQD (reference sequence). The CDR3 sequence is 16 residues long. The CDR3 loop reads CASSESASGIYNEQFF. The CDR3 DNA is TGCGCCAGCAGTGAGTCAGCCAGCGGGATTTACAATGAGCAGTTCTTC.

The V gene is TRBV7-8, the J gene TRBJ2-1; TRBD2 matches 8 bases. V shed 5 bases and J 7 bases; nucleotides not matched to a gene: 13. The CDR3 has 16 residues. CDR1 and CDR2 from the germline V gene are SGHVS and FQNEAQ. The CDR3 nucleotides read TGTGCCAGCAGCCCCCGGGGGGGCGGGAGTAAGAATGAGCAGTTCTTC. It codes for CASSPRGGGSKNEQFF.

The chain has TRBV10-1 and TRBJ2-5; a weak D match, TRBD2 (5 bases). Germline loops: CDR1 WNHNN, CDR2 SYGVQD (reference sequence). V was shortened by 8 bases and J by 4 bases, with 14 bases between the two germline ends. This CDR3 has 13 residues. The CDR3 DNA reads as TGCGCCAGCTCACCCGGACGGGGAGAGACCCAGTACTTC. Residues: CASSPGRGETQYF.

This sequence joins TRBV29-1 and TRBJ2-2; the D gene is possibly TRBD1 (5 bases). The CDR3 is made up of 13 amino acids. Germline V gene data show CDR1 as SQVTM and CDR2 as ANQGSEA. Between the trimmed V and J ends, which lost 4 bases and 6 bases, there was a span of 12 bases. In nucleotides, the CDR3 is TGCAGCGTTGGGTCCAGGGTGGCCGGGGAGCTGTTTTTT. Its translation: CSVGSRVAGELFF.

The genes are TRBV21-1 and TRBJ2-7; the D call of TRBD2 is as the table states it, not checked on the DNA. TRBV21-1 is recorded as a pseudogene. The CDR3 extends over 16 amino acids. CDR3 protein: CASSKESTSGSYEQYF. Written as DNA, the CDR3 is TGTGCCAGCAGCAAAGAGTCGACTAGCGGGTCCTACGAGCAGTACTTC.

The chain recombines TRBV3-1 (or the pseudogene TRBV3-2) with TRBJ2-7, with TRBD2 matching 8 bases. V lost 5 bases, J lost 2 bases, and 5 bases stayed unmatched. CDR1 LGHDT and CDR2 YNNKEL come from the germline V gene (reference sequence). This CDR3 is built from 14 residues. The DNA for the CDR3 is TGTGCCAGCAGCAGCGGGAGAACTGCCTACGAGCAGTACTTC. Its protein product is CASSSGRTAYEQYF.

The chain has TRBV7-9 and TRBJ2-7; a weak D match, TRBD2 (5 bases). Germline CDR1 SEHNR, CDR2 FQNEAQ (reference sequence). The CDR3 covers 15 residues. With 5 bases removed from V and 0 bases from J, the gap between germline ends came to 14 bases. CDR3 nucleotides: TGTGCCAGCAGCCTCGAGGGCGAAGGCTCCTACGAGCAGTACTTC. Translation: CASSLEGEGSYEQYF.

The chain couples TRBV5-1 to TRBJ2-4, with 9 bases identical to TRBD1. CDR1 and CDR2 (germline): SGHRS, YFSETQ. V shed 1 base and J 7 bases; nucleotides not matched to a gene: 9. This CDR3 is 16 amino acids long. The CDR3 bases are TGCGCCAGCAGCTTGTCCATACAGGGGGCGCAGAACATTCAGTACTTC. It codes for CASSLSIQGAQNIQYF.

This sequence joins TRBV19 and TRBJ1-1; TRBD1 aligns across 7 bases. The V gene's germline CDR1 is LNHDA and CDR2 SQIVND (reference sequence). CDR3 length: 14 amino acids. Trimming cost V 7 bases and J 4 bases; bases outside gene matches: 9. The chain's CDR3 is CASTRDRPTTEAFF. The CDR3 DNA sequence: TGTGCCAGTACCAGGGACAGACCTACCACTGAAGCTTTCTTT.

For this clone: The same CDR3 is also encoded by other DNA sequences in this sample. The V gene is TRBV18, the J gene TRBJ1-1; D gene uncertain. The V and J ends lost 6 bases and 1 base respectively, with 9 bases between them. The germline gives CDR1 KGHSH, CDR2 LQKENI. The CDR3 length is 13 residues. DNA for the CDR3: TGTGCCAGCTCTCTGACTGGGAACACTGAAGCTTTCTTT. Translating it yields CASSLTGNTEAFF.

V usage is TRBV4-2 and J usage is TRBJ2-5; 10 positions agree with TRBD2. With 0 bases clipped from V and 5 bases from J, the junction kept 3 bases outside the gene matches. The germline CDR1 and CDR2 sequences are LGHNA and YNFKEQ. This CDR3 has 15 residues. CDR3 nucleotides: TGTGCCAGCAGCCAAGATCAAGCGGGAGGGGAGACCCAGTACTTC. It specifies CASSQDQAGGETQYF.

This clone was detected once. The gene calls are TRBV4-1 and TRBJ2-7; 7 nucleotides line up with TRBD2. The germline gives CDR1 MGHRA, CDR2 YSYEKL. V was clipped by 1 base and J by 2 bases; unmatched bases: 5. CDR3 size: 15 residues. In DNA form, the CDR3 reads TGCGCCAGCAGCCAAGCCTCGGGGAGGGCCTACGAGCAGTACTTC. As protein: CASSQASGRAYEQYF.

In this sample, this clone turned up once. The chain combines TRBV6-2 or TRBV6-3 with TRBJ2-7; tentative D call: TRBD2 (6 bases). The CDR3 length is 15 residues. Germline V gene data show CDR1 as MNHEY and CDR2 as SVGEGT. V lost 4 bases and J 7 bases, leaving 20 bases between the germline ends. The CDR3 DNA sequence: TGTGCCAGCAGTTTTGGCGGGATTGGAGGCCAAGAGCAGTACTTC. It is translated as CASSFGGIGGQEQYF.